A single sample gave rise to the 21 T cell receptor beta chains below, sequenced in a study of OX40 agonist ivuxolimab in advanced cancers. Some clones are missing from TCRdb's copy, which holds only in-frame ones; the method was immunoSEQ multiplex PCR. The data contain about 84,000 clones, around nine tenths of them singletons. Sequences were derived from CD4+ or CD8+ T cells sorted from blood, sampled in a trial of the OX40 agonist ivuxolimab. These receptors came from an adult with an advanced solid tumor such as melanoma, head and neck, liver or kidney cancer.

V is TRBV11-3 and J is TRBJ2-5; the match to TRBD2 covers 9 bases. J gave up 5 bases and V 0 bases, and 13 bases lay outside the gene matches. Germline CDR1 reads SGHNT; CDR2 reads YENEEA. The length of the CDR3 is 18 residues. The CDR3 DNA reads as TGTGCCAGCAGCTTAGATCTAGGTGGACTAGCGCTTAAGGAGACCCAGTACTTC. This sequence encodes CASSLDLGGLALKETQYF.

V usage is TRBV6-5 and J usage is TRBJ1-5; D may be TRBD1 (6 bases). This CDR3 has 16 residues. V was trimmed by 4 bases and J by 7 bases, leaving 20 bases between them. The germline gives CDR1 MNHEY, CDR2 SVGAGI. The CDR3 here is CASSSTSGENRQPQHF. CDR3 coding DNA: TGTGCCAGCAGTTCCACTTCAGGGGAAAACAGACAGCCCCAGCATTTT.

The gene calls are TRBV28 and TRBJ2-7, with D possibly matching TRBD2 (6 bases). This CDR3 region has 15 residues. V lost 5 bases and J lost 5, with 19 bases in between. The germline V gene encodes CDR1 MDHEN and CDR2 SYDVKM. CDR3 nucleotide sequence: TGTGCCAGCAGTGATACCGGGACGGGGAGGAACGAGCAGTACTTC. It yields the protein CASSDTGTGRNEQYF.

The chain combines TRBV28 with TRBJ1-2; D is unclear. V lost 10 bases and J lost 6, with 12 bases in between. Germline CDR1 MDHEN, CDR2 SYDVKM. This CDR3 has 11 residues. The CDR3 DNA reads as TGTGCCACCCTCGGGGAAGATGGCTACACCTTC. It specifies CATLGEDGYTF.

This rearrangement joins TRBV2 to TRBJ2-5; 8 nucleotides line up with TRBD2. J lost 5 bases, V lost 6 bases, and 11 bases had no gene match. This CDR3 spans 15 amino acids. The V gene's germline CDR1 is SNHLY and CDR2 FYNNEI. This chain's CDR3 is CASREPAGEGETQYF. In DNA form, the CDR3 reads TGTGCCAGCAGGGAGCCAGCGGGGGAGGGGGAGACCCAGTACTTC.

The chain couples TRBV15 to TRBJ2-3, with D unresolved. This CDR3 comprises 13 residues. Germline V gene sequence: CDR1 LNHNV, CDR2 YYDKDF (reference sequence). V was cut by 1 base and J by 2 bases, with 4 bases left in between. This chain's CDR3 is CATSRVVTDTQYF. The CDR3, as DNA: TGTGCCACCAGCAGAGTCGTCACAGATACGCAGTATTTT.

The chain links TRBV28 to TRBJ1-2, with D uncertain. CDR3 length: 15 residues. The germline CDR1 and CDR2 sequences are MDHEN and SYDVKM. V lost 4 bases to trimming and J lost 4 bases, with 16 bases between them. The CDR3: CASSSEPVVTYGYTF. CDR3 in DNA: TGTGCCAGCAGTTCCGAACCGGTGGTAACCTATGGCTACACCTTC.

The V gene is TRBV28, the J gene TRBJ2-5; TRBD2 agrees at 7 bases. Germline V gene lookup returns CDR1 MDHEN and CDR2 SYDVKM. V trimming: 3 bases; J trimming: 5 bases; junction bases outside the gene matches: 12. CDR3 length: 16 residues. CDR3 sequence: CASSLSSGRRRETQYF. Written as DNA, the CDR3 is TGTGCCAGCAGTTTGAGTAGCGGGCGACGACGGGAGACCCAGTACTTC.

The chain combines TRBV18 with TRBJ1-1; D is possibly TRBD1 (5 bases). The CDR3 spans 13 residues. Per the germline V gene, CDR1 is KGHSH and CDR2 is LQKENI. Deletions cut 3 bases from V and 10 bases from J, with 15 bases between. CDR3 nucleotide sequence: TGTGCCAGCTCACCCTCTGGGGCGGACGGAGCTTTCTTT. Translation: CASSPSGADGAFF.

This chain uses TRBV4-1 with TRBJ2-3; D uncertain. V shed 3 bases and J shed 8 bases, with 15 bases lying between them. CDR1 is MGHRA and CDR2 is YSYEKL in the germline V gene. This CDR3 is built from 14 residues. CDR3 in amino acids: CASSHPTPPFTQYF. The CDR3 DNA is TGCGCCAGCAGCCACCCCACTCCCCCATTTACGCAGTATTTT.

The chain combines TRBV2 with TRBJ1-6, with D uncertain. The CDR3 runs 12 residues. V was trimmed by 1 base and J by 7 bases, leaving 2 bases between them. Germline V lookup: CDR1 SNHLY, CDR2 FYNNEI. DNA of the CDR3: TGTGCCAGCAGTGAAGGGAATTCACCCCTCCACTTT. It encodes CASSEGNSPLHF.

V gene TRBV6-5 combines with J gene TRBJ1-2, with a weak D call TRBD1 (6 bases). Germline CDR1 reads MNHEY; CDR2 reads SVGAGI. V gave up 0 bases and J gave up 5 bases, with 13 bases separating them. The length of the CDR3 is 15 residues. The CDR3, as DNA: TGTGCCAGCAGTTACTCGATGGGGGGGGCGTATGGCTACACCTTC. It specifies CASSYSMGGAYGYTF.

This sequence joins TRBV5-1 and TRBJ2-7, with TRBD2 matching over 8 bases. Germline assignment: CDR1 SGHRS and CDR2 YFSETQ. The trim removed 2 bases at V and 4 bases at J, leaving 5 bases unmatched. This CDR3 has 14 residues. The CDR3 nucleotides read TGCGCCAGCAGCTTCGGGACTAGTTCATACGAGCAGTACTTC. This translates into CASSFGTSSYEQYF.

This chain's CDR3 is CAGARDRDQPQHF. The CDR3, as DNA: TGTGCCGGAGCAAGGGACAGAGATCAGCCCCAGCATTTT. The J gene is TRBJ1-5, the V gene TRBV28; 7 nucleotides agree with TRBD1. Unmatched junction bases numbered 9, after V lost 11 bases and J lost 5 bases. The CDR3 has 13 amino acids. Per the germline V gene, CDR1 is MDHEN and CDR2 is SYDVKM.

This chain joins TRBV5-1 and TRBJ1-1; no clear D. The CDR3 covers 16 residues. Trimming cost V 3 bases and J 0 bases, with 15 bases left between them. CDR1 is SGHRS, CDR2 YFSETQ, per germline. In DNA, the CDR3 is TGCGCCAGCAGCTCAAGCCCGACGGGAATGAACACTGAAGCTTTCTTT. The encoded protein is CASSSSPTGMNTEAFF.

The chain recombines TRBV2 with TRBJ2-3, with 10 bases fitting TRBD1. The CDR3 is made up of 15 amino acids. The J segment lost 4 bases and the V segment lost 8 bases, leaving 9 bases of the junction unmatched. CDR1 and CDR2 from the germline V gene are SNHLY and FYNNEI. CDR3 bases: TGTGCCAGCGCGTCGGACAGGGGGGCTTCAGATACGCAGTATTTT. Its protein product is CASASDRGASDTQYF.

The chain has TRBV19 and TRBJ1-3; 7 bases map to TRBD1. J was trimmed by 0 bases and V by 2 bases; bases with no gene match: 1. Germline CDR1 LNHDA, CDR2 SQIVND (reference sequence). The CDR3 loop spans 15 amino acids. The CDR3, as DNA: TGTGCCAGTAGTATACGGGACAGCTCTGGAAACACCATATATTTT. This codes for CASSIRDSSGNTIYF.

The rearrangement joins TRBV9 to TRBJ2-1, with D possibly matching TRBD1 (5 bases). The CDR3 length is 17 residues. The germline CDR1 and CDR2 sequences are SGDLS and YYNGEE. Trimming took off 0 bases at V and 0 bases at J, with 13 bases between the two ends. This CDR3 is CASSVAGASSSYNEQFF. CDR3 nucleotides: TGTGCCAGCAGCGTAGCTGGGGCTTCGAGCTCCTACAATGAGCAGTTCTTC.

V is TRBV5-1 and J is TRBJ2-1; 13 bases align to TRBD2. Trimming cost V 7 bases and J 7 bases; bases outside gene matches: 14. Germline V CDR1 and CDR2: SGHRS, YFSETQ. The CDR3 runs to 17 residues. For the CDR3, the DNA is TGCGCCAGCGCACTGGGACTAGCGGGATTTTTAAGGAATGAGCAGTTCTTC. Its protein product is CASALGLAGFLRNEQFF.

This chain links TRBV7-2 with TRBJ1-2; unclear D gene. The CDR3 runs 16 residues. Trimming stripped 0 bases from V and 0 bases from J, with 11 bases between. Per germline, CDR1 SGHTA and CDR2 FQGNSA. CDR3 residues: CASSLAAGLANYGYTF. The CDR3 DNA sequence: TGTGCCAGCAGCTTAGCGGCAGGCCTAGCTAACTATGGCTACACCTTC.

The chain links TRBV9 to TRBJ2-3; D gene uncertain. The V end was cut by 0 bases, the J end by 2 bases, with 7 bases between. Germline CDR1 and CDR2: SGDLS and YYNGEE. The CDR3 runs to 14 residues. In DNA, the CDR3 is TGTGCCAGCAGCGTAGAACTATTCACAGATACGCAGTATTTT. It specifies CASSVELFTDTQYF. Full variable domain (rest looked up from reference TRBV9 and TRBJ2-3): DSGVTQTPKHLITATGQRVTLRCSPRSGDLSVYWYQQSLDQGLQFLIQYYNGEERAKGNILERFSAQQFPDLHSELNLSSLELGDSALYFCASSVELFTDTQYFGPGTRLTVL.